These T cell receptor beta chains were read from a single sample in a study of cytomegalovirus exposure and HLA in healthy donors. Clones were read by immunoSEQ multiplex PCR, and TCRdb kept only the in-frame ones, dropping some. The sample holds roughly 140,000 clones. The sample was PBMCs. Receptor source: a male donor in good health and CMV-seronegative. The CDR3 runs from the conserved cysteine through the conserved F or W. The D gene is left open where the match is weak.

D gene	V gene	J gene	CDR3 length	CDR3 DNA	CDR3 protein
TRBD1	TRBV4-1	TRBJ2-3	18	TGCGCCAGCAGCCATCTAATACTCCGGGACAGAAGCACAGATACGCAGTATTTT	CASSHLILRDRSTDTQYF
TRBD1	TRBV30	TRBJ1-3	13	TGTGCCTGGAGTCCGACAGGGGGAAACACCATATATTTT	CAWSPTGGNTIYF
-	TRBV30	TRBJ1-1	13	TGTGCCTGGAGTGGAGGGAGGAACACTGAAGCTTTCTTT	CAWSGGRNTEAFF
-	TRBV6-6	TRBJ1-5	13	TGTGCCAGCGAGGGAATCGGCAATCAGCCCCAGCATTTT	CASEGIGNQPQHF
-	TRBV5-1	TRBJ2-5	15	TGCGCCAGCAGCTTGGGGTCCGGGGGATCGGAGACCCAGTACTTC	CASSLGSGGSETQYF
-	TRBV18	TRBJ2-7	13	TGTGCCAGCTCACGAGGGCCGGGTGAGGAGCAGTACTTC	CASSRGPGEEQYF
-	TRBV9	TRBJ2-7	14	TGTGCCAGCAGCGCTTCGGGACATGCCTACGAGCAGTACTTC	CASSASGHAYEQYF
TRBD1	TRBV7-9	TRBJ1-4	16	TGTGCCAGCAGCTTAGGCGAGGGGACAGGTCTGGAAAAACTGTTTTTT	CASSLGEGTGLEKLFF
TRBD1	TRBV19	TRBJ1-5	15	TGTGCCAGTAGTATACCCGGGACAGGGAATCAGCCCCAGCATTTT	CASSIPGTGNQPQHF
TRBD1	TRBV5-1	TRBJ1-6	18	TGCGCCAGCAGCTTATCCACAGGGGGGAATTCCTATAATTCACCCCTCCACTTT	CASSLSTGGNSYNSPLHF
TRBD1	TRBV11-2	TRBJ2-7	15	TGTGCCAGCAGCTTACAGGGGGATCTTACCTACGAGCAGTACTTC	CASSLQGDLTYEQYF
TRBD2	TRBV5-1	TRBJ2-7	15	TGCGCCAGCAGCCTCAGGGGACTAGCGGACTTCGAGCAGTACTTC	CASSLRGLADFEQYF
-	TRBV5-6	TRBJ1-2	16	TGTGCCAGCAACCCGAGGTTATTAGGAGACAGTTATGGCTACACCTTC	CASNPRLLGDSYGYTF
TRBD1	TRBV6-1	TRBJ1-1	15	TGTGCCAGCAGTGCACGGGACAGAGCCTTATTCGCAGCTTTCTTT	CASSARDRALFAAFF
TRBD1	TRBV18	TRBJ1-3	14	TGTGCCAGCTCACCTGGGACAGCTGGAAACACCATATATTTT	CASSPGTAGNTIYF
-	TRBV5-1	TRBJ2-7	15	TGCGCCAGCAGCTTGGAACCGGGAACGGGATACGAGCAGTACTTC	CASSLEPGTGYEQYF